The entry below describes one T cell receptor (beta chain). Antigen unknown. This CDR3 comprises 14 residues. Germline V CDR1 and CDR2: SGHDT, YYEEEE. Only in-frame clones appear in the TCRdb table, and some are missing; sequencing was by immunoSEQ multiplex PCR. Of about 15,000 clones detected, 75% to 90% appear once; the ten largest clones hold under 20%. The entry originates in a study of PD-1 blockade in classical Hodgkin lymphoma. Across the whole study: Intravenous delivery of nivolumab at 3 mg/kg to patients occurred every 2 weeks. Findings and limits, study-wide: Healthy donors were reported to have higher baseline TCR diversity than newly diagnosed patients. Partial responders and progressors had significantly lower baseline TCR diversity.

Time point in this sample: cycle 4 day 1 (C4D1), after around six weeks of nivolumab. All patients relapsed after autologous stem cell transplantation, and brentuximab vedotin exposure varied. Magnetic negative selection isolated CD8+ T cells from thawed PBMCs. Patients had relapsed/refractory classical Hodgkin lymphoma with complete response, partial response or progressive disease as best response. This TCR came from a human donor with classical Hodgkin lymphoma. Sequenced material: CD8+ T cells from blood, taken before the fourth cycle of nivolumab. V gene TRBV5-6 combines with J gene TRBJ2-5; no clear D gene. Gene TRBJ2-7 matches the end of the DNA better, so the J call may be wrong. The CDR3 reads CASSLRTISYEQYF. CDR3 nucleotide sequence: TGTGCCAGCAGCTTGCGAACGATCTCCTACGAGCAGTACTTC.